This TCR beta chain was observed in a study of T cell clonality in common variable immunodeficiency (dated by TCRdb to 2015 to 2017). Points the paper makes about the study in general: Although equal DNA input was used, an average of approximately 82,000 unique sequences per sample was obtained for controls, compared with 30,000 to 35,000 for CVID samples. Correlations between repertoire features and clinical complications were limited by patient heterogeneity within the CVID cohort. Healthy controls shared more TCRbeta clones with each other than CVID subjects shared among themselves (p < 0.0001). Reportedly, TCRbeta sequences from CVID had fewer deletions and N-nucleotide insertions, and highly modified clones with 13 or more V deletions were absent from CVID. TCRbeta clonality was higher in CVID subjects than in healthy controls (t-test p = 0.018), and the increase was most characteristic of about a third of subjects. According to the authors, figuring out what caused the increased clonality in CVID would require sequencing the repertoires of T cell subpopulations.

Equivalent amounts of genomic DNA from CVID and control samples were used as sequencing input. For every sample, a 60 bp segment covering the rearranged TCRbeta CDR3 region was amplified and then sequenced. The immunoSEQ assay, a bias-corrected multiplex PCR combined with high-throughput sequencing, was used to amplify TCRbeta. Turning to the authors' computational methods: Every unique nucleotide sequence was considered a clone and was annotated with V, D and J genes, copy number and frequency. Sequences were labeled productive if in frame, and non-productive if out of frame or containing stop codons. As previously described, clonality was computed from Shannon's entropy. The predicted amino acid sequences of productive clones were used to derive mean CDR3 Kyte-Doolittle hydropathy. Hierarchical clustering of scaled V gene usage was performed with the R hclust function using Manhattan distance and complete linkage. Clone sharing by CDR3 amino acid sequence was assessed by resampling 12 repertoires per group over 100 rounds. Repertoires were searched for 70 published EBV-specific and approximately 240 published CMV-specific TCRbeta sequences. Two CVID samples yielding fewer than 10,000 sequences were excluded from analysis, leaving approximately 42 CVID repertoires. In its TCRdb copy, this immuneACCESS table keeps in-frame sequences only and misses some clones. Where compared with another copy, unresolved V genes explain less than half of these, and the others have no known cause. V, J and clone size are taken as reported in that table, and D and trimming were inferred from the DNA itself. This sample holds several thousand clones in total, without any singletons. Approximately 4.5% of the sample is taken by the ten largest.

Standard criteria were used to diagnose CVID, namely serum IgG, IgA and/or IgM reduced below the normal range together with specific antibody deficiency. There were almost 45 subjects in the CVID group (roughly 15 female and 29 male), ranging in age from about 9 to 65 years, with a mean age of around 40. Both CVID patients and healthy controls were predominantly of Caucasian heritage. At the time of study participation, every CVID subject had been on replacement immunoglobulin therapy for one year or longer. No CVID subject was ill or taking immunomodulatory or immunosuppressive medication when blood was collected. From each donor, roughly 4.5 to 8.5 ml of heparinized peripheral whole blood was collected. TCRbeta CDR3 repertoires were sequenced from genomic DNA of adults with common variable immune deficiency (CVID) and healthy adult controls. To isolate peripheral blood mononuclear cells, diluted blood was subjected to density centrifugation over Hypaque 1077 or Ficoll-Paque. Genomic DNA was obtained from unsorted mononuclear cells through either Qiagen column purification or a centrifugation-based method.

The sample holds many counts of this clone. The target of this receptor is not known. The read comes to an end 3 residues before the CDR3 does, leaving the germline J gene to fill in the end. The CDR3, from cysteine to phenylalanine, totals 15 residues. The DNA has 36 bases, all within the CDR3, and is read from base 1. V is trimmed back by 4 bases and J by 1 base, and the junction contains 0 bases that no gene match accounts for. The germline V gene encodes CDR1 MNHEY and CDR2 SVGEGT. The source material was peripheral blood mononuclear cells. The receptor was isolated from a human donor with common variable immunodeficiency. In this chain, TRBV6-2 or TRBV6-3 is recombined with TRBJ2-4, with 11 junctional bases fitting TRBD1. CDR3 reads: CASSWDRGAKNIQYF. CDR3 DNA (partial): TGTGCCAGCAGTTGGGACAGGGGGGCCAAAAACATT.